The TCR beta chain under discussion was sequenced for a study of cytomegalovirus exposure and HLA in healthy donors (dated by TCRdb to between 2016 and 2019). Some background on the complete study: An earlier analysis of a few hundred of the donors reported approximately 260 Gb of sequence data and 100 million to 120 million unique TCR beta sequences obtained from about 179 million T cells. High-throughput TCR immunosequencing, statistical association of individual TCRs with disease status, and machine learning were combined to predict cytomegalovirus infection status. Several DR-DQ haplotypes were treated as single units for association and clustering because of strong linkage in the cohort. In a later genetic analysis, genome-wide SNP genotypes for about 55% of the roughly 670 donors were used, and that subset was treated as a discovery cohort. Class I and class II HLA loci were covered by the typing at four-digit resolution. In the later analysis, no new phenotypic data were used to find candidate immune exposures; instead, reliance was placed on TCR beta sequences and their occurrence across donors. A later analysis re-analyzed previously published TCR beta repertoires from approximately 670 donors and added high-resolution HLA genotyping to study TCR occurrence patterns. In addition to the first cohort of approximately 670 subjects, a separate validation cohort of over 90 different subjects was used. All discovery cohort repertoires had been generated on a single sequencing platform. Donor age, sex, ethnicity and CMV serostatus were compiled alongside the repertoire data. An earlier analysis of fewer than 700 of the donors applied high-throughput TCR beta sequencing to assess whether each TCR beta V gene segment acted as functional or pseudogenic. Of the approximately 400 genotyped donors, over 70% fell in the genetic ancestry cluster associated with self-reported Caucasian donors. The study used immunosequencing to profile the T cell repertoires of approximately 650 subjects and linked those repertoires to cytomegalovirus serostatus. Among 350 to 400 genotyped donors of the cohort, an average of about 240,000 unique TCR beta nucleotide sequences were sequenced per donor, 15% to 20% of them non-productive. The study aimed to test whether signatures of past pathogen exposure could be identified by cataloging public T cell receptors. An early release that covered 640 HLA-typed donors contained around 330 gigabases of sequencing data and some 87 million unique TCR sequences. The number of typed donors differed by locus: roughly 620-640 for A, B, C, DRB1 and DQB1; 522 for DQA1; 600 to 610 for DPA1; and around 470 for DPB1.

Overall results and qualifications from the work: Because some donors lacked HLA typing at each locus, the association tests relied only on the typed subset. In a later analysis, the rate of TCR association differed among HLA loci, with DRB1 alleles having the most associated TCRs and HLA-C alleles having the fewest. Strong co-occurrence of HLA alleles, especially DR and DQ, made assigning TCR associations to individual alleles difficult. A further reported finding was that TCR beta sequences accurately predicted the HLA-A and HLA-B alleles for most subjects in the first cohort. While some public TCRs were present in many individuals, most TCR sequences turned up only very rarely across donors. In vitro tests confirmed that three of the cytomegalovirus-associated TCR beta chains recognize cytomegalovirus antigens. Because the 87-base-pair reads could not distinguish some IMGT-functional V segments, including TRBV6-2 and TRBV6-3, those segments were excluded. A later genetic analysis associated a missense DCLRE1C variant with V-gene and J-gene trimming of TCR beta chains, and an independent cohort replicated the association. A later analysis reported that several top co-occurrence clusters appeared linked to parvovirus B19, influenza, CMV and Epstein-Barr virus. According to a later genetic analysis, donors in an Asian-associated ancestry cluster had fewer N-insertions in productive TCRs than the roughly 700-donor mean. Correlated functional status among segregating V segments might be attributable to linkage disequilibrium, but an unknown experimental factor could not be ruled out. An earlier analysis of around 500 of the donors showed that most TCR beta V segments appeared in productive rearrangements either about 90% or about 30% of the time, which broadly matched IMGT annotations. In a later analysis, HLA-associated TCR beta chains showed more clonal expansion and lower generation probabilities than non-associated chains that were equally common. The authors suggested that the approach could potentially be generalized to other disease states and immunological phenotypes. In both the original and validation cohorts, the classifier was reported to diagnose cytomegalovirus status with high specificity and sensitivity. Some 16 rarely observed V segments, including chromosome 9 orphons, were excluded from the earlier analysis of approximately 600 of the donors because counts were too low. A total of 150 to 200 TCR beta chains were listed by the study as associated with cytomegalovirus. At a false discovery rate of 0.05, a later analysis linked 16,000 or so TCR beta sequences to specific HLA alleles. Presence/absence analyses assumed roughly uniform sequencing depth across donors, an assumption that may not hold. A cluster of highly shared sequence variants was judged likely to be a technical artifact of the sequencing pipeline. For the cohort, immune exposure information was limited to CMV serostatus. The cohort was sequenced for TCR beta chains only, and without alpha or paired-chain data the features that could be detected were limited. According to a later analysis, most CMV-associated TCR beta chains appeared to be HLA-restricted, and the HLA associations seemed to be driven largely by CMV exposure.

Libraries came from the immunoSEQ multiplex PCR assay. The multiplex PCR relied on a mix of 60 forward primers for TCR Vbeta segments and 13 reverse primers for TCR Jbeta segments. The CDR3 region of rearranged TCR beta genes was amplified from genomic DNA by a multiplex PCR assay. The Illumina HiSeq System was used to sequence the amplified TCR beta libraries as 87-base-pair reads. The study's own analysis went as follows. A later analysis tallied approximately 87 million unique TCR beta chains across the 666 repertoires, and about 10 million of those chains were shared by two or more donors. To remove PCR and sequencing errors, raw reads were error-corrected and collapsed into unique sequences using a nearest-neighbor algorithm that merged closely related sequences. V, D and J gene segments were assigned by aligning CDR3 sequences to IMGT reference sequences. For a sequence to be retained, a match of at least six nucleotides to both a V gene segment and a J gene segment was required. A rearrangement counted as productive if the CDR3 had no stop codons and remained in frame with V and J, and every other rearrangement counted as non-productive. CDR3 was defined by IMGT convention, running from the second conserved V-encoded cysteine to the conserved J-encoded phenylalanine. Sequences without an unambiguous match to a single V gene segment were excluded from the earlier analysis of several hundred of the donors. An earlier analysis of 587 of the donors called V segments functional above 56.7% productive rearrangements and segregating when the between-donor standard deviation exceeded 5%. A statistical classification framework was built to diagnose cytomegalovirus status from the catalog of TCR beta chain sequences. In a later analysis, V and J genes were assigned by comparing TCR nucleotide sequences against IMGT/GENE-DB human TR gene sequences. In a later analysis, CDR3 sequences and most-parsimonious VDJ recombination scenarios were assigned using the TCRdist pipeline. A later analysis defined each TCR beta chain by its CDR3 amino acid sequence plus V-gene family, and excluded reads lacking a unique V-gene family. To address suspected cross-contamination and a sequencing artifact, a later analysis removed under 600 highly shared, low-generation-probability nucleotide sequences. In a later analysis, a clonal expansion index was calculated for each public chain from normalized within-repertoire ranks of inferred template counts. Generation probabilities in a later analysis came from a VDJ recombination model fitted to out-of-frame rearrangements, and those results were checked against IGoR. In a later analysis, TCR-TCR, TCR-HLA and TCR-CMV co-occurrence was scored with hypergeometric tests, and a repertoire-size bias correction was applied to TCR pairs. False discovery rates were estimated in a later analysis by permuting HLA or CMV assignments 20 times. In a later analysis, co-occurring TCRs were grouped using DBSCAN, and TCRdist sequence similarity was added for clustering within HLA-allele-positive subsets. Repertoires with fewer than 30,000 or more than 120,000 public chains were left out of co-occurrence clustering, as were a handful of repertoires with anomalous nucleotide sharing. TCRdb retrieved this table from immuneACCESS and kept in-frame rearrangements only. Not all clones are present; in checked studies, unresolved V genes account for under half, and no reason is known for the remainder. The V and J calls and clone size come from that table; D and trimming were worked out from the DNA. The sample data list 70,000 to 100,000 clones, and over 55% of these were observed just once. About a fifth of the sample is taken by the ten largest.

CDR3 length: 11 amino acids, cysteine to phenylalanine. Left in the record is the CDR3 DNA by itself, 33 bases read in frame from the first base. The junction carries 4 bases between V and J, which are trimmed by 3 bases and 6 bases respectively. The germline V gene (reference sequence) specifies LNHDA as CDR1 and SQIVND as CDR2. About this clone: Its binding antigen is unknown. Qualities for individual bases were not recorded, and no much larger clone is one base off.

In total, about 650 healthy bone marrow donors made up the cohort. At the time of sampling, all cohort members were nominally healthy, though unrecorded immune exposures were likely present. The donor tested CMV seropositive and was one of the 289 seropositive cohort members. A peripheral blood sample was collected from each donor, and TCR beta sequencing was performed on peripheral blood mononuclear cells. Genomic DNA extraction from the blood cell samples was performed with the Qiagen DNeasy Blood Extraction Kit. Sequencing was carried out using PBMCs. The rearrangement joined TRBV19 to TRBJ2-3, with the identity of the D gene unclear. This TCR derives from a woman between 45 and 60 years old in good health and CMV-seropositive. The DNA reads TGTGCCAGTAGTATTTCGGATACGCAGTATTTT. Its translation is CASSISDTQYF.